The 15 T cell receptor beta chains presented below share a single source sample, sequenced in a study of T cell clonotyping in hematopoietic cell transplantation. Sequenced by immunoSEQ multiplex PCR; TCRdb stores in-frame clones only, minus some. This table has around 37,000 clones, about 95% appearing once. The source material was peripheral blood mononuclear cells. Receptor source: a man aged 25 to 40 in good health. Some clones in this sample may be carry-over from other donors' samples.

This rearrangement joins TRBV6-5 to TRBJ1-1; TRBD1 might be the D (5 bases). The CDR3 spans 13 residues. Germline CDR1 is MNHEY and CDR2 is SVGAGI. V lost 6 bases, J lost 6 bases, and 14 bases lay in between. The CDR3 region is CASSPRALAEAFF. In DNA, the CDR3 is TGTGCCAGCAGCCCCAGGGCGCTGGCTGAAGCTTTCTTT.

V usage is TRBV5-1 and J usage is TRBJ2-5; 7 nucleotides line up with TRBD1. V was clipped by 0 bases and J by 4 bases; unmatched bases: 0. The CDR3 totals 13 residues. The V gene's germline CDR1 is SGHRS and CDR2 YFSETQ. CDR3 sequence reads: CASSLDRGETQYF. The CDR3 DNA reads TGCGCCAGCAGCTTGGACAGGGGAGAGACCCAGTACTTC.

The chain has TRBV7-6 and TRBJ2-5; D perhaps matches TRBD1 (5 bases). The V and J ends lost 1 base and 2 bases respectively, with 8 bases between them. The CDR3 has 14 residues. Per germline, CDR1 SGHVS and CDR2 FNYEAQ. The CDR3 DNA is TGTGCCAGCAGCTTAGGCCCAGGGCAAGAGACCCAGTACTTC. Its protein is CASSLGPGQETQYF.

The chain carries TRBV29-1 and TRBJ1-1, with 7 bases matching TRBD1. V shed 2 bases and J 6 bases; nucleotides not matched to a gene: 6. Germline CDR1 and CDR2: SQVTM and ANQGSEA. The CDR3 sequence is 13 residues long. CDR3 residues: CSVERGLNPEAFF. In nucleotides, the CDR3 is TGCAGCGTTGAAAGGGGGCTCAACCCTGAAGCTTTCTTT.

V gene TRBV9 combines with J gene TRBJ2-3; D gene uncertain. Trimming stripped 3 bases from V and 6 bases from J, with 5 bases between. The V gene's germline CDR1 is SGDLS and CDR2 YYNGEE. The CDR3 has 11 amino acids. The CDR3, as DNA: TGTGCCAGCAGCGCCCTGGATACGCAGTATTTT. It yields the protein CASSALDTQYF. Together with reference TRBV9 and TRBJ2-3, the CDR3 gives the full variable domain: DSGVTQTPKHLITATGQRVTLRCSPRSGDLSVYWYQQSLDQGLQFLIQYYNGEERAKGNILERFSAQQFPDLHSELNLSSLELGDSALYFCASSALDTQYFGPGTRLTVL.

The CDR3, as DNA: TGTGCCAGCAGGTCCGTCCCGGGACTACCGAAAGAGACCCAGTACTTC. It encodes CASRSVPGLPKETQYF. The chain couples TRBV7-2 to TRBJ2-5; 7 nucleotides match TRBD2. The CDR3 consists of 16 residues. The J segment lost 3 bases and the V segment lost 6 bases, leaving 13 bases of the junction unmatched. CDR1 is SGHTA and CDR2 is FQGNSA in the germline V gene.

The chain has TRBV5-1 and TRBJ1-1; 8 nucleotides line up with TRBD1. Germline lookup yields CDR1 SGHRS and CDR2 YFSETQ. This CDR3 comprises 16 residues. The V segment lost 0 bases and the J segment 1 base; nucleotides outside the gene matches: 5. In DNA form, the CDR3 reads TGCGCCAGCAGCTTGGTGCCAGGGGGCACGAACACTGAAGCTTTCTTT. This sequence encodes CASSLVPGGTNTEAFF.

The rearrangement uses TRBV7-9 and TRBJ1-6; tentatively, D is TRBD1 (6 bases). Trimming cost V 6 bases and J 9 bases, with 15 bases left between them. The CDR3 is 14 amino acids. Germline CDR1 reads SEHNR; CDR2 reads FQNEAQ (reference sequence). This CDR3 reads CASRPPGQFSPLHF. The CDR3 region has the DNA TGTGCCAGCAGGCCTCCGGGACAATTTTCACCCCTCCACTTT.

The chain joins TRBV19 to TRBJ1-5; D perhaps matches TRBD1 (6 bases). Germline V CDR1 and CDR2: LNHDA, SQIVND (reference sequence). This CDR3 comprises 13 residues. V lost 8 bases, J lost 3 bases, and 11 bases lay in between. CDR3 region: CASVQGTNQPQHF. CDR3 nucleotides: TGTGCCAGTGTGCAGGGGACCAATCAGCCCCAGCATTTT.

This rearrangement joins TRBV4-1 to TRBJ1-1; unclear D gene. The CDR3 has 13 amino acids. With 1 base removed from V and 4 bases from J, the gap between germline ends came to 7 bases. Germline V gene lookup returns CDR1 MGHRA and CDR2 YSYEKL. Here the CDR3 DNA reads TGCGCCAGCAGCCAAGTTCGGGGCACTGAAGCTTTCTTT. This sequence encodes CASSQVRGTEAFF.

The chain uses TRBV5-6 and TRBJ2-5, with D possibly being TRBD1 or TRBD2 (6 bases each). Germline CDR1 is SGHDT and CDR2 is YYEEEE. CDR3 size: 17 residues. Between the trimmed V and J ends, which lost 1 base and 3 bases, there was a span of 19 bases. CDR3 sequence (DNA): TGTGCCAGCAGCTTGATTGCCGGGGGCGCGGGGAAAGAGACCCAGTACTTC. It codes for CASSLIAGGAGKETQYF.

The rearrangement joins TRBV6-1 to TRBJ2-3, with TRBD1 matching 9 bases. CDR3 length: 15 residues. After removal of 6 bases from V and 1 base from J, the junction contained 5 bases not matched to a gene. CDR1 and CDR2 from the germline V gene are MNHNS and SASEGT. The CDR3, as DNA: TGTGCCAGCAGGAGTAGGGACAGGGGCACAGATACGCAGTATTTT. Protein: CASRSRDRGTDTQYF.

This chain joins TRBV5-1 and TRBJ2-6, with D perhaps TRBD2 (6 bases). This CDR3 region has 15 residues. Between the trimmed V and J ends, which lost 8 bases and 2 bases, there was a span of 14 bases. Germline CDR1 and CDR2: SGHRS and YFSETQ. CDR3 in amino acids: CASTVRGTGANVLTF. As DNA, the CDR3 is TGCGCCAGTACGGTACGGGGGACTGGGGCCAACGTCCTGACTTTC.

J is TRBJ2-5 and V is TRBV7-9, with D maybe TRBD2 (5 bases). Trimming removed 7 bases from V and 7 bases from J, with 16 bases in between. The CDR3 contains 13 residues. Germline loops: CDR1 SEHNR, CDR2 FQNEAQ (reference sequence). CDR3 coding DNA: TGTGCCAGCATCCTAGATAGGGCGGGGACCCAGTACTTC. It yields the protein CASILDRAGTQYF.

This chain links TRBV7-9 with TRBJ1-1, with a tentative D call TRBD1 (5 bases). CDR1 SEHNR and CDR2 FQNEAQ come from the germline V gene (reference sequence). Trimming stripped 4 bases from V and 0 bases from J, with 12 bases between. CDR3 length equals 15 residues. DNA of the CDR3: TGTGCCAGCAGCTCCCTAGGGACGGTGAACACTGAAGCTTTCTTT. Its translation is CASSSLGTVNTEAFF.